A single sample is the source of the 5 T cell receptor beta chains below, sequenced in a study of technical replicates of blood from a handful of donors. Assay used: immunoSEQ multiplex PCR; TCRdb lists only in-frame clones, some missing. The top ten clones hold about 0.2% of a sample with more than 70,000 clones, 96% of them seen once. Sequencing was carried out using T cells isolated from PBMCs. The source is a human donor in good health.

The chain carries TRBV7-9 and TRBJ2-1; D is possibly TRBD1 (5 bases). CDR3 length: 14 amino acids. Trimming pared 4 bases from V and 6 bases from J, leaving 13 bases between. CDR1 is SEHNR and CDR2 is FQNEAQ in the germline V gene (reference sequence). Here the CDR3 DNA reads TGTGCCAGCAGCTATCGGACATCTCTCAATGAGCAGTTCTTC. The encoded protein is CASSYRTSLNEQFF. Using reference TRBV7-9 and TRBJ2-1 for the parts outside the CDR3, the full variable domain is DTGVSQNPRHKITKRGQNVTFRCDPISEHNRLYWYRQTLGQGPEFLTYFQNEAQLEKSRLLSDRFSAERPKGSFSTLEIQRTEQGDSAMYLCASSYRTSLNEQFFGPGTRLTVL.

For the CDR3, the DNA is TGTGCCAGCAGTGTAGGGCGGGGTTTAGCCAAAAACATTCAGTACTTC. It translates to CASSVGRGLAKNIQYF. The chain couples TRBV2 to TRBJ2-4; perhaps TRBD2 as D (6 bases). This CDR3 is built from 16 residues. Trimming cost V 4 bases and J 0 bases, with 13 bases left between them. Germline values: CDR1 SNHLY, CDR2 FYNNEI.

The chain employs TRBV7-9 and TRBJ1-6, with TRBD1 matching over 11 bases. V shed 1 base and J 7 bases; nucleotides not matched to a gene: 12. The CDR3 sequence is 19 residues long. Looked up from germline, CDR1 is SEHNR and CDR2 is FQNEAQ (reference sequence). The CDR3 DNA sequence: TGTGCCAGCAGCTTAGGGGACAGGGGGTATCTACCTAAGAATTCACCCCTCCACTTT. Translating it yields CASSLGDRGYLPKNSPLHF.

This clone was observed a single time. The V and J genes are TRBV28 and TRBJ1-5; D gene ambiguous. Germline V CDR1 and CDR2: MDHEN, SYDVKM. The CDR3 contains 14 residues. V dropped 8 bases and J dropped 0 bases, with 11 bases sitting between them. DNA for the CDR3: TGTGCCAGCGCCCTGGACTATAGCAATCAGCCCCAGCATTTT. It codes for CASALDYSNQPQHF.

The chain links TRBV9 to TRBJ1-2, with 10 nucleotides matching TRBD1. Looked up from germline, CDR1 is SGDLS and CDR2 is YYNGEE. With V trimmed by 3 bases and J by 2 bases, 4 bases remained unmatched. This CDR3 is built from 15 residues. The CDR3 DNA sequence: TGTGCCAGCAGCGAGACAGGGGGCGTAAACTATGGCTACACCTTC. It is translated as CASSETGGVNYGYTF.